Listed here are 20 T cell receptor beta chains from one sample, sequenced in a study of regulatory T cells in long-lasting Graves disease. Indicated time point: newly diagnosed GD, antithyroid drugs for less than 3 months. Construction of the TCR library relied on RNA isolated from PBMCs. CDR3 regions were amplified by Arm-PCR using iRepertoire HTBI primers to build TCR beta libraries. Each CDR3 protein gets one entry after TCRdb re-called the multiplex PCR reads with MiXCR. This sample has roughly 380,000 distinct CDR3 sequences, with 15% found just once. The sample consisted of peripheral blood mononuclear cells (PBMCs), taken at new diagnosis, from a patient treated with antithyroid drugs. Receptors were obtained from a female donor with Graves disease.

This clonotype was detected ten times or more. This chain's CDR3 is CASSLSIEWSGDLTDTQYF. The DNA of the CDR3 is TGTGCCAGCAGTTTATCGATCGAGTGGTCTGGGGACCTCACAGATACGCAGTATTTT. The chain uses TRBV27 and TRBJ2-3; D might be TRBD1 or TRBD2, each matching 5 bases. V shed 0 bases and J shed 2 bases, with 21 bases lying between them. The CDR3 is made up of 19 amino acids. The germline gives CDR1 MNHEY, CDR2 SMNVEV (reference sequence).

There are many counts of this clonotype. The gene calls are TRBV5-1 and TRBJ2-1, with D tentatively TRBD2 (5 bases). The length of the CDR3 is 14 residues. V gave up 1 base and J gave up 5 bases, with 10 bases separating them. Germline V lookup: CDR1 SGHRS, CDR2 YFSETQ. The CDR3 loop reads CASSLPQRNNEQFF. The CDR3 nucleotides are TGCGCCAGCAGCTTGCCTCAGCGGAACAATGAGCAGTTCTTC.

This clonotype was picked up many times. The chain is built from TRBV29-1 and TRBJ2-5; 9 positions match TRBD1. V gave up 1 base and J gave up 3 bases; unmatched junction bases: 6. CDR1 and CDR2 from the germline V gene are SQVTM and ANQGSEA. This CDR3 spans 15 amino acids. CDR3: CSVEAGQGSKETQYF. The CDR3 DNA reads as TGCAGCGTTGAAGCTGGACAGGGGTCGAAAGAGACCCAGTACTTC. Combining the CDR3 with reference TRBV29-1 and TRBJ2-5 gives the whole variable domain SAVISQKPSRDICQRGTSLTIQCQVDSQVTMMFWYRQQPGQSLTLIATANQGSEATYESGFVIDKFPISRPNLTFSTLTVSNMSPEDSSIYLCSVEAGQGSKETQYFGPGTRLLVL.

This clonotype was recorded at least ten times. This rearrangement joins TRBV2 to TRBJ1-1; D perhaps matches TRBD1 (5 bases). The CDR3 contains 15 residues. The V gene's germline CDR1 is SNHLY and CDR2 FYNNEI. Trimming took 6 bases from V and 0 from J, leaving 14 bases between them. The DNA of the CDR3 is TGTGCCAGCAGCCGCCGGGACGGATTGAACACTGAAGCTTTCTTT. It codes for CASSRRDGLNTEAFF.

This chain links TRBV18 with TRBJ1-5; D uncertain. The CDR3 runs 15 residues. The germline V and J ends were trimmed by 1 base and 2 bases, with 9 bases remaining between them. Germline values: CDR1 KGHSH, CDR2 LQKENI. CDR3 bases: TGTGCCAGCTCACCACGACTACAGCGCAATCAGCCCCAGCATTTT. It is translated as CASSPRLQRNQPQHF.

As to this clonotype: A much larger clone sits a single nucleotide away, making a read error possible. The chain has TRBV7-9 and TRBJ2-3; D gene ambiguous. Looked up from germline, CDR1 is SEHNR and CDR2 is FQNEAQ (reference sequence). The CDR3 covers 12 residues. V shed 1 base and J shed 4 bases, with 3 bases lying between them. The CDR3 bases are TGTGCCAGCAGCTTAGATTCAGATACGCAGTATTTT. It is translated as CASSLDSDTQYF.

Turning to this clonotype: Germline is not matched at one junction end, which may reflect a read error. The rearrangement joins TRBV24-1 to TRBJ2-7, with TRBD1 matching 7 bases. CDR3 length: 15 amino acids. Looked up from germline, CDR1 is KGHDR and CDR2 is SFDVKD. CDR3 amino acids: CATSDTGTAPYERYF. CDR3 nucleotides: TGTGCCACCAGTGACACCGGGACAGCACCCTACGAGCGGTACTTC.

This clonotype was recorded a few times. A much larger clone is a single base away; this may be a read error. This chain connects TRBV28 to TRBJ1-1; weak D call: TRBD1 (5 bases). The CDR3 spans 15 residues. Germline V lookup: CDR1 MDHEN, CDR2 SYDVKM. V gave up 4 bases and J gave up 4 bases, with 16 bases separating them. The CDR3 here is CASSWAQAGGTEAFF. The CDR3 region has the DNA TGTGCCAGCAGTTGGGCACAGGCCGGTGGCACTGAAGCTTTCTTT.

The chain carries TRBV10-3 and TRBJ2-5; the D gene is possibly TRBD1 (6 bases). The V end lost 6 bases, the J end lost 1 base, and 12 bases lay between the germline ends. Germline CDR1 ENHRY, CDR2 SYGVKD. The CDR3 is 14 residues long. DNA of the CDR3: TGTGCCATCAGCGAGGGGGTTCCCCAAGAGACCCAGTACTTC. It encodes CAISEGVPQETQYF.

This clonotype was counted only a few times. The chain employs TRBV6-1 and TRBJ1-2; 7 bases line up with TRBD1. V lost 6 bases and J lost 5; bases outside the gene matches: 21. CDR1 MNHNS and CDR2 SASEGT come from the germline V gene. The CDR3 covers 18 residues. The CDR3, as DNA: TGTGCCAGCAGCCCGAAAGGGCTGATGGACAGGATCTTTTATGGCTACACCTTC. Protein sequence: CASSPKGLMDRIFYGYTF.

This clonotype showed up many times. The gene calls are TRBV12-3 or TRBV12-4 and TRBJ1-2; a possible D gene is TRBD1 (5 bases). This CDR3 comprises 16 residues. V dropped 6 bases and J dropped 4 bases, with 21 bases sitting between them. The CDR3 region is CASSRIPGAGRYGYTF. The CDR3 bases are TGTGCCAGCAGCCGAATACCAGGAGCAGGGCGCTATGGCTACACCTTC.

This clonotype was observed many times. The rearrangement links TRBV7-9 to TRBJ1-1; unclear D gene. Germline CDR1 SEHNR, CDR2 FQNEAQ (reference sequence). V dropped 1 base and J dropped 6 bases, with 12 bases sitting between them. The CDR3 loop spans 14 amino acids. CDR3 sequence reads: CASSLVGPDSEAFF. CDR3 DNA: TGTGCCAGCAGCTTAGTCGGCCCCGACTCTGAAGCTTTCTTT.

This clonotype was found many times. This rearrangement joins TRBV2 to TRBJ2-7; 14 bases are shared with TRBD2. The germline CDR1 and CDR2 sequences are SNHLY and FYNNEI. With 4 bases clipped from V and 0 bases from J, the junction kept 2 bases outside the gene matches. The CDR3 runs to 16 residues. DNA for the CDR3: TGTGCCAGCAGTGGGACTAGCGGGAGGAACTCCTACGAGCAGTACTTC. It codes for CASSGTSGRNSYEQYF.

This clonotype was detected a few times. The V gene is TRBV30, the J gene TRBJ2-7, with D tentatively TRBD1 or TRBD2 (5 bases each). Per the germline V gene, CDR1 is GTSNPN and CDR2 is SVGIG (reference sequence). Trimming removed 4 bases from V and 1 base from J, with 14 bases in between. The CDR3 has 14 residues. For the CDR3, the DNA is TGTGCCTGGATGCCATGGGACCGATCCTACGAGCAGTACTTC. Translating gives CAWMPWDRSYEQYF.

This clonotype was detected ten times or more. The V gene is TRBV27, the J gene TRBJ2-1, with 8 bases matching TRBD2. Trimming removed 5 bases from V and 1 base from J; junction bases left unmatched: 1. The germline V gene has CDR1 MNHEY and CDR2 SMNVEV (reference sequence). The CDR3 spans 14 residues. The CDR3 here is CASSIAGSYNEQFF. Here the CDR3 DNA reads TGTGCCAGCAGTATAGCGGGATCCTACAATGAGCAGTTCTTC.

This clonotype was found a few times. The chain has TRBV6-1 and TRBJ1-4; D gene ambiguous. Looked up from germline, CDR1 is MNHNS and CDR2 is SASEGT. Trimming took off 2 bases at V and 11 bases at J, with 9 bases between the two ends. This CDR3 is built from 12 residues. The CDR3 DNA reads as TGTGCCAGCAGTGAATGGCCGAATAAACTGTTTTTT. Its translation: CASSEWPNKLFF.

Regarding this clonotype: Being one base from a much bigger clone, this may be a read error. The J gene is TRBJ2-7, the V gene TRBV20-1; D gene ambiguous. Deletions cut 4 bases from V and 0 bases from J, with 10 bases between. In germline, CDR1 is DFQATT, CDR2 SNEGSKA (reference sequence). The CDR3 is 13 residues long. CDR3 loop: CSANVRFSYEQYF. CDR3 bases: TGCAGTGCTAACGTCAGGTTCTCCTACGAGCAGTACTTC.

This clonotype showed up many times. V gene TRBV7-2 combines with J gene TRBJ1-2; D gene uncertain. The CDR3 length is 13 residues. Germline CDR1 is SGHTA and CDR2 is FQGNSA. Trimming removed 3 bases from V and 4 bases from J, with 9 bases in between. The CDR3 region is CASSFSGFYGYTF. Written as DNA, the CDR3 is TGTGCCAGCAGCTTCTCAGGTTTCTATGGCTACACCTTC.

This clonotype was counted many times. The rearrangement joins TRBV30 to TRBJ2-5; D is unclear. Per the germline V gene, CDR1 is GTSNPN and CDR2 is SVGIG (reference sequence). The V and J ends lost 2 bases and 0 bases respectively, with 13 bases between them. This CDR3 has 15 amino acids. The CDR3 is CAWSIRTLYQETQYF. The DNA for the CDR3 is TGTGCCTGGAGTATCAGGACCTTGTACCAAGAGACCCAGTACTTC. The entire variable domain, with the rest obtained from reference TRBV30 and TRBJ2-5, is as follows: SQTIHQWPATLVQPVGSPLSLECTVEGTSNPNLYWYRQAAGRGLQLLFYSVGIGQISSEVPQNLSASRPQDRQFILSSKKLLLSDSGFYLCAWSIRTLYQETQYFGPGTRLLVL.

This clonotype was recorded at least ten times. The J gene is TRBJ1-5, the V gene TRBV19, with D possibly matching TRBD1 (6 bases). CDR3 length: 16 amino acids. Germline CDR1 and CDR2: LNHDA and SQIVND (reference sequence). V was cut by 5 bases and J by 0 bases, with 14 bases left in between. CDR3 in amino acids: CASSLRTAYSNQPQHF. For the CDR3, the DNA is TGTGCCAGTAGTCTCCGGACAGCCTATAGCAATCAGCCCCAGCATTTT.